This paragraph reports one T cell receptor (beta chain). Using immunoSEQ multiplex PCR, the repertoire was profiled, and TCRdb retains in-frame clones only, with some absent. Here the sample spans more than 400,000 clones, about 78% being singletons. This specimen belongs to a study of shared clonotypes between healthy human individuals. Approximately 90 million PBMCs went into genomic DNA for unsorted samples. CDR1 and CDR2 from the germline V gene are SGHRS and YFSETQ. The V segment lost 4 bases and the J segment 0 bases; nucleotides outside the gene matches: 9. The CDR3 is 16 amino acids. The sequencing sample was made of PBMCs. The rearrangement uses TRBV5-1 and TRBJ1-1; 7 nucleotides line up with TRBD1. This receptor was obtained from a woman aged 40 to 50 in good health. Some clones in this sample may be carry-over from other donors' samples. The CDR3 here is CASSVGQLLMNTEAFF. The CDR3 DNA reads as TGCGCCAGCAGCGTGGGACAGCTTCTGATGAACACTGAAGCTTTCTTT.